These T cell receptor beta chains were read from a single sample in a study of T cell responses to AZD1222 COVID-19 vaccine. Measured with immunoSEQ multiplex PCR; TCRdb has only the in-frame clones, and not every one. The data show 150,000 or so clones, with roughly 93% seen just once and 1.1% held by the top ten. Here the sequenced sample was peripheral blood, taken 28 days after the second AZD1222 dose. Receptor source: an adult who received the AZD1222 COVID-19 vaccine. CDR3s include the opening cysteine and the closing phenylalanine or tryptophan. Fields, in order: clone size, V gene, D gene, J gene, CDR3 DNA, CDR3 protein. D genes are given only for firm matches. Clone size, where shown, is once, few, many, or a class for clones that have expanded.

size: .
V: TRBV9
D: .
J: TRBJ2-7
DNA: TGTGCCAGCAGCGTAGCTGGGGGCATCCCCTACGAGCAGTACTTC
CDR3: CASSVAGGIPYEQYF

size: once
V: TRBV7-2
D: TRBD1
J: TRBJ2-7
DNA: TGTGCCAGCAGCTTATATCCAGGGGGCCCCTACGAGCAGTACTTC
CDR3: CASSLYPGGPYEQYF

size: .
V: TRBV28
D: .
J: TRBJ1-2
DNA: TGTGCCACCAGGACTAGGAACGGCTACACCTTC
CDR3: CATRTRNGYTF

size: .
V: TRBV2
D: .
J: TRBJ1-5
DNA: TGTGCCAGCAGTGATGTTATCGTGGACCAGCCCCAGCATTTT
CDR3: CASSDVIVDQPQHF

size: .
V: TRBV5-1
D: .
J: TRBJ2-5
DNA: TGCGCCAGCAGCCCGGGAGGGGGCCTGGAGACCCAGTACTTC
CDR3: CASSPGGGLETQYF

size: .
V: TRBV10-3
D: .
J: TRBJ1-1
DNA: TGTGCCATCAGTGTAGGCAGGGCGGACACTGAAGCTTTCTTT
CDR3: CAISVGRADTEAFF

size: .
V: TRBV30
D: .
J: TRBJ1-1
DNA: TGTGCCTGGACGAAAAAACCTATCGGGGGCACTGAAGCTTTCTTT
CDR3: CAWTKKPIGGTEAFF

size: once
V: TRBV9
D: .
J: TRBJ1-2
DNA: TGTGCCAGCAGCGTATTCCCGGGGGGGGAGGTGAGTGGCTACACCTTC
CDR3: CASSVFPGGEVSGYTF

size: .
V: TRBV19
D: .
J: TRBJ2-3
DNA: TGTGCCAGTAGTAGAGTTCAGGGTCCAGATACGCAGTATTTT
CDR3: CASSRVQGPDTQYF

size: .
V: TRBV19
D: TRBD1
J: TRBJ1-2
DNA: TGTGCCAGTACTCCATTGAGGGGGGGACAGGCTTTCTATGGCTACACCTTC
CDR3: CASTPLRGGQAFYGYTF

size: .
V: TRBV23-1
D: .
J: TRBJ2-7
DNA: TGCGCCAGCAGTGTTCGGGGGAACTACGAGCAGTACTTC
CDR3: CASSVRGNYEQYF

size: .
V: TRBV10-3
D: .
J: TRBJ2-2
DNA: TGTGCCATCAACCCTCAAGGCACCGGGGAGCTGTTTTTT
CDR3: CAINPQGTGELFF

size: .
V: TRBV6-5
D: .
J: TRBJ2-2
DNA: TGTGCCAGCAGCAGAAACACCGGGGAGCTGTTTTTT
CDR3: CASSRNTGELFF

size: .
V: TRBV5-5
D: TRBD1
J: TRBJ1-5
DNA: TGTGCCAGCAGCTGGGGGACAGGGGCGAGCGGGGAGCCCCAGCATTTT
CDR3: CASSWGTGASGEPQHF

size: .
V: TRBV7-9
D: .
J: TRBJ2-7
DNA: TGTGCCAGCAGTCCCACGGGGGCGGGCGAGCAGTACTTC
CDR3: CASSPTGAGEQYF

size: .
V: TRBV6-5
D: TRBD1
J: TRBJ1-1
DNA: TGTGCCAGCCCCGGACAGGCGAACACTGAAGCTTTCTTT
CDR3: CASPGQANTEAFF

size: .
V: TRBV30
D: .
J: TRBJ2-3
DNA: TGTGCCTGGAGCCCTGGGAGTACAGATACGCAGTATTTT
CDR3: CAWSPGSTDTQYF

size: .
V: TRBV6-1
D: TRBD1
J: TRBJ1-2
DNA: TGTGCCAGCAGTGAGTCCGAGGGACAGGGTACGGGCTACACCTTC
CDR3: CASSESEGQGTGYTF

size: .
V: TRBV19
D: .
J: TRBJ1-1
DNA: TGTGCCAGTAGTATAGGGGGGGCCGGCACTGAAGCTTTCTTT
CDR3: CASSIGGAGTEAFF

size: .
V: TRBV3-1/TRBV3-2
D: TRBD2
J: TRBJ2-3
DNA: TGTGCCAGCAGCCGGGAGGGAGGGCCAGATACGCAGTATTTT
CDR3: CASSREGGPDTQYF

size: .
V: TRBV6-5
D: .
J: TRBJ1-4
DNA: TGTGCCAGCCGTCTCGACGGACAGATGGGAAAACTGTTTTTT
CDR3: CASRLDGQMGKLFF

size: .
V: TRBV19
D: TRBD1
J: TRBJ2-4
DNA: TGTGCCAGTAGCCCCCGTGGGGACAGGGACATTCAGTACTTC
CDR3: CASSPRGDRDIQYF

size: .
V: TRBV10-3
D: TRBD1
J: TRBJ1-2
DNA: TGTGCCACCACAGGGGGCAGCGGCTCAGGTGGCTACACCTTC
CDR3: CATTGGSGSGGYTF

size: .
V: TRBV21-1
D: .
J: TRBJ2-1
DNA: TGTGCCAGCAGCAAGCGCATACTCAGGACTAGCGGGAAGTCCTACAATGAGCAGTTCTTC
CDR3: CASSKRILRTSGKSYNEQFF

size: .
V: TRBV6-5
D: .
J: TRBJ1-3
DNA: TGTGCCAGCAGTTACTCAGGGCCGGACTCTGGAAACACCATATATTTT
CDR3: CASSYSGPDSGNTIYF

size: .
V: TRBV3-1/TRBV3-2
D: TRBD1
J: TRBJ2-7
DNA: TGTGCCAGCAGAGACACCGGGACAGGGGACTACGAGCAGTACTTC
CDR3: CASRDTGTGDYEQYF

size: .
V: TRBV4-2
D: TRBD2
J: TRBJ2-1
DNA: TGTGCCAGCAGCGTACACCCCGGGAGGGCCTACAATGAGCAGTTCTTC
CDR3: CASSVHPGRAYNEQFF

size: .
V: TRBV19
D: .
J: TRBJ2-5
DNA: TGTGCCAGTAGGGAGCTAGGATTGGGACAAGAGACCCAGTACTTC
CDR3: CASRELGLGQETQYF

size: .
V: TRBV11-2
D: .
J: TRBJ2-3
DNA: TGTGCCAGCAGCTTAGAGGCTACCGCCCTAGCGCAGTATTTT
CDR3: CASSLEATALAQYF

size: .
V: TRBV6-1
D: TRBD1
J: TRBJ1-1
DNA: TGTGCCAGCAGTGAAGAGGGGGCGGGAGGGACTGAAGCTTTCTTT
CDR3: CASSEEGAGGTEAFF

size: .
V: TRBV4-2
D: .
J: TRBJ2-1
DNA: TGTGCCAGCAGCCAAGAAAAGGTAGGATACTCCTACAATGAGCAGTTCTTC
CDR3: CASSQEKVGYSYNEQFF

size: .
V: TRBV6-4
D: TRBD2
J: TRBJ2-2
DNA: TGTGCCAGCAGTGCTAGCGGGAGCACCGGGGAGCTGTTTTTT
CDR3: CASSASGSTGELFF

size: .
V: TRBV13
D: TRBD1
J: TRBJ1-1
DNA: TGTGCCAGCAGCCGCGACAGGGTTGACGCTGAAGCTTTCTTT
CDR3: CASSRDRVDAEAFF

size: .
V: TRBV7-2
D: .
J: TRBJ1-5
DNA: TGTGCCAGCAGCTTAGAGTCGAGGGGATCTCAGCCCCAGCATTTT
CDR3: CASSLESRGSQPQHF

size: .
V: TRBV7-8
D: .
J: TRBJ1-1
DNA: TGTGCCAGCAGCTTAGCCGGAGGAAGGAACACTGAAGCTTTCTTT
CDR3: CASSLAGGRNTEAFF

size: .
V: TRBV18
D: .
J: TRBJ2-7
DNA: TGTGCCAGCTCGCCTAACTCCGCCTCCTACGAGCAGTACTTC
CDR3: CASSPNSASYEQYF

size: .
V: TRBV5-6
D: .
J: TRBJ2-7
DNA: TGTGCCAGCAGCTTGGCCGGGTCAGGTTACTCCTACGAGCAGTACTTC
CDR3: CASSLAGSGYSYEQYF

size: .
V: TRBV11-2
D: .
J: TRBJ2-7
DNA: TGTGCCAGCAGCTTACTAGTGGGGGAGCAGTACTTC
CDR3: CASSLLVGEQYF

size: few
V: TRBV29-1
D: .
J: TRBJ1-1
DNA: TGCAGCGTTGAGGACGGCCGTGAAGCTTTCTTT
CDR3: CSVEDGREAFF

size: .
V: TRBV5-4
D: .
J: TRBJ1-3
DNA: TGTGCCAGCAGCTTAGGGACGGTCCGGCACTCTGGAAACACCATATATTTT
CDR3: CASSLGTVRHSGNTIYF

size: .
V: TRBV11-3
D: TRBD1
J: TRBJ2-1
DNA: TGTGCCAGCTCCTCGGGACAGGGGTCCTACAATGAGCAGTTCTTC
CDR3: CASSSGQGSYNEQFF

size: .
V: TRBV27
D: .
J: TRBJ2-3
DNA: TGTGCCAGCAGTTTTATCAGGAGGACTAGCACAGATACGCAGTATTTT
CDR3: CASSFIRRTSTDTQYF

size: .
V: TRBV9
D: .
J: TRBJ2-5
DNA: TGTGCCAGCAGCGTATTCCCAACGGAGACCCAGTACTTC
CDR3: CASSVFPTETQYF

size: .
V: TRBV7-9
D: TRBD2
J: TRBJ2-5
DNA: TGTGCCAGCAGCTCGGCCGGGACTATGCTTTCAGAGACCCAGTACTTC
CDR3: CASSSAGTMLSETQYF